A single sample gave rise to the 12 T cell receptor beta chains below, sequenced in a study of blood T cell repertoires in COVID-19. Sequencing used immunoSEQ multiplex PCR; TCRdb keeps in-frame clones, though not all of them. This sample carries more than 55,000 clones, about 86% of them seen once, and the ten largest clones take roughly 4.4%. Source material: peripheral blood. Receptors were obtained from a man in his fifties or sixties with active COVID-19.

This chain uses TRBV10-3 with TRBJ2-7; D unclear. V was shortened by 10 bases and J by 0 bases, with 10 bases between the two germline ends. The germline CDR1 and CDR2 sequences are ENHRY and SYGVKD. The CDR3 is 12 amino acids. For the CDR3, the DNA is TGTGCCACCGGTCCCGTCTCCTACGAGCAGTACTTC. Protein sequence: CATGPVSYEQYF.

The CDR3 reads CSVVATSASEQYF. DNA for the CDR3: TGCAGCGTTGTTGCGACTAGTGCCTCCGAGCAGTACTTC. The chain recombines TRBV29-1 with TRBJ2-7; weak D call: TRBD2 (6 bases). The V gene's germline CDR1 is SQVTM and CDR2 ANQGSEA. The ends were cut back, 4 bases at V and 6 bases at J, with 16 bases in the middle. The CDR3 has 13 amino acids.

The chain couples TRBV5-1 to TRBJ1-1; the D gene is possibly TRBD1 (6 bases). Trimming took 4 bases from V and 2 from J, leaving 18 bases between them. There are 16 residues in the CDR3. Germline V lookup: CDR1 SGHRS, CDR2 YFSETQ. The CDR3 here is CASSPGTGKINTEAFF. The CDR3 DNA reads as TGCGCCAGCAGCCCAGGCACAGGGAAGATAAACACTGAAGCTTTCTTT.

The V and J genes are TRBV2 and TRBJ2-1, with D perhaps matching TRBD2 (5 bases). Looked up from germline, CDR1 is SNHLY and CDR2 is FYNNEI. The length of the CDR3 is 13 residues. V was shortened by 11 bases and J by 7 bases, with 18 bases between the two germline ends. CDR3 loop: CAAGGSHGNEQFF. Here the CDR3 DNA reads TGTGCCGCGGGCGGGTCCCACGGGAATGAGCAGTTCTTC.

This clone occurred a few times. This rearrangement joins TRBV18 to TRBJ2-7; the D is unclear. Per the germline V gene, CDR1 is KGHSH and CDR2 is LQKENI. V was shortened by 5 bases and J by 3 bases, with 14 bases between the two germline ends. The CDR3 totals 14 residues. This CDR3 reads CASSYIGTDYEQYF. For the CDR3, the DNA is TGTGCCAGCTCATATATCGGCACAGACTACGAGCAGTACTTC.

This chain joins TRBV2 and TRBJ1-1, with a weak D call TRBD1 (6 bases). The CDR3 spans 12 residues. Germline loops: CDR1 SNHLY, CDR2 FYNNEI. Trimming left V 6 bases short and J 7 bases short, with 12 bases between. CDR3 in amino acids: CASSPIQGEAFF. CDR3 sequence (DNA): TGTGCCAGCAGCCCGATACAGGGTGAAGCTTTCTTT.

The V call is TRBV28, the J call TRBJ1-1; TRBD1 is a possible D gene (5 bases). CDR1 and CDR2 from the germline V gene are MDHEN and SYDVKM. V was shortened by 6 bases and J by 11 bases, with 34 bases between the two germline ends. The CDR3 has 18 amino acids. The CDR3 nucleotides read TGTGCCAGCAGCCGTATCCTAAACCCTCGGGACTCCAGACCGCGGGCTTTCTTT. It translates to CASSRILNPRDSRPRAFF.

The genes are TRBV19 and TRBJ2-7; possibly TRBD2 for D (5 bases). This CDR3 region has 12 residues. Germline CDR1 reads LNHDA; CDR2 reads SQIVND (reference sequence). Trimming left V 1 base short and J 5 bases short, with 6 bases between. The CDR3 sequence is CASSIGGHEQYF. CDR3 nucleotide sequence: TGTGCCAGTAGTATAGGAGGGCACGAGCAGTACTTC. The whole variable domain, filled in from reference TRBV19 and TRBJ2-7, reads DGGITQSPKYLFRKEGQNVTLSCEQNLNHDAMYWYRQDPGQGLRLIYYSQIVNDFQKGDIAEGYSVSREKKESFPLTVTSAQKNPTAFYLCASSIGGHEQYFGPGTRLTVT.

This clone came up once. Here the CDR3 reads CASSSGQDTDTQYF. The DNA for the CDR3 is TGTGCCAGCAGTTCCGGACAGGACACAGATACGCAGTATTTT. The chain links TRBV6-4 to TRBJ2-3, with 7 positions matching TRBD1. V lost 5 bases and J lost 2; bases outside the gene matches: 4. The CDR3 has 14 amino acids. CDR1 MRHNA and CDR2 SNTAGT come from the germline V gene.

The rearrangement links TRBV24-1 to TRBJ2-7, with D possibly being TRBD1 (6 bases). CDR3 length: 15 residues. CDR1 is KGHDR and CDR2 is SFDVKD in the germline V gene. With 2 bases removed from V and 6 bases from J, the gap between germline ends came to 16 bases. CDR3 nucleotides: TGTGCCACCAGTGATTCGGGCAGGGGACCGGGCGAGCAGTACTTC. It yields the protein CATSDSGRGPGEQYF.

The gene calls are TRBV7-9 and TRBJ2-2; 7 bases are shared with TRBD2. This CDR3 is built from 12 residues. From germline, CDR1 is SEHNR and CDR2 FQNEAQ (reference sequence). V was pared by 5 bases and J by 10 bases, with 4 bases of the junction left unmatched. CDR3 bases: TGTGCCAGCAGCGCCGGGAGGTTGGAGCTGTTTTTT. Its protein is CASSAGRLELFF.

This chain connects TRBV9 to TRBJ1-2; a weak D match, TRBD1 (5 bases). This CDR3 has 13 residues. Germline CDR1 reads SGDLS; CDR2 reads YYNGEE. V was pared by 5 bases and J by 4 bases, with 12 bases between. The CDR3 protein is CASRSRTTYGYTF. In DNA form, the CDR3 reads TGTGCCAGCAGATCCCGGACAACCTATGGCTACACCTTC.